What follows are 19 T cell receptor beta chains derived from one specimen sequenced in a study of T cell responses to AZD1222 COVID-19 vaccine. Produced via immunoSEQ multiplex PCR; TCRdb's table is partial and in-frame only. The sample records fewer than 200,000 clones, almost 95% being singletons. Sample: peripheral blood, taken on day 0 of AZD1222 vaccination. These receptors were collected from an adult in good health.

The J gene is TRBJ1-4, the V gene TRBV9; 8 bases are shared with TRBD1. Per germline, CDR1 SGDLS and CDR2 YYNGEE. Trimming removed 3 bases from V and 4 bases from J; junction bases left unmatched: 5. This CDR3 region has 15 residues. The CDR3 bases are TGTGCCAGCAGCGCTGGACAGGGAATTAATGAAAAACTGTTTTTT. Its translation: CASSAGQGINEKLFF.

The DNA of the CDR3 is TGTGCCAGCAGTAGGGGGCGCACTGAAGCTTTCTTT. Translation gives CASSRGRTEAFF. The chain joins TRBV6-2 or TRBV6-3 to TRBJ1-1, with 7 bases fitting TRBD1. The CDR3 spans 12 residues. Trimming removed 5 bases from V and 4 bases from J; junction bases left unmatched: 1. Germline assignment: CDR1 MNHEY and CDR2 SVGEGT.

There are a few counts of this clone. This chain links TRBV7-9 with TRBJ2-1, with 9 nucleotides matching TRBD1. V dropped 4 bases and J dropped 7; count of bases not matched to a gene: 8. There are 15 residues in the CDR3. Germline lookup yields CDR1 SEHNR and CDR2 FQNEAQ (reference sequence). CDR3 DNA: TGTGCCAGCAGCTACGACAGGGGGGGGAAGAATGAGCAGTTCTTC. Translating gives CASSYDRGGKNEQFF.

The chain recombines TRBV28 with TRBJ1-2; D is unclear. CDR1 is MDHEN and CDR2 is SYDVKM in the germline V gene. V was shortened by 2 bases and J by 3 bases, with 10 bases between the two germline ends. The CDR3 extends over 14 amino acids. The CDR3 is CASSLGYNYYGYTF. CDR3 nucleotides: TGTGCCAGCAGTTTAGGGTATAATTACTATGGCTACACCTTC.

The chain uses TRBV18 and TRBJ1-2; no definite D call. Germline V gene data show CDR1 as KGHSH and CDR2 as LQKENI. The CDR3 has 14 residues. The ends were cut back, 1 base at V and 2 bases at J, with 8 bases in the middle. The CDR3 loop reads CASSPQETNYGYTF. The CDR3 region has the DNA TGTGCCAGCTCACCACAGGAGACGAACTATGGCTACACCTTC.

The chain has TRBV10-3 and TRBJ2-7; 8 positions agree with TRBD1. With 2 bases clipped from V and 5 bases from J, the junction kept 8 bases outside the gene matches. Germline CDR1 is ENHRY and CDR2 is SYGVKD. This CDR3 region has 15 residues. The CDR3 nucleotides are TGTGCCATCAGTGAGGTTTGGACAGGGTCCCACGAGCAGTACTTC. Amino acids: CAISEVWTGSHEQYF.

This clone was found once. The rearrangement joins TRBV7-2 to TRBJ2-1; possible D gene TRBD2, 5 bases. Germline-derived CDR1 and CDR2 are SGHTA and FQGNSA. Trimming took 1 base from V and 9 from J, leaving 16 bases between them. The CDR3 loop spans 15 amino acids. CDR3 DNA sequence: TGTGCCAGCAGCTTAGTCGGTCGGGGTCGCAGTGAGCAGTTCTTC. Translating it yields CASSLVGRGRSEQFF.

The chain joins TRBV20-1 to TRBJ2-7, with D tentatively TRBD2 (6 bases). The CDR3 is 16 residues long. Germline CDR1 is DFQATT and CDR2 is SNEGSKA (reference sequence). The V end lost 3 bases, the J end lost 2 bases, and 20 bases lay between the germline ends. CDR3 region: CSASPPAGRRTYEQYV. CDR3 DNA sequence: TGCAGTGCTAGTCCTCCCGCGGGACGGAGAACCTACGAGCAGTACGTC.

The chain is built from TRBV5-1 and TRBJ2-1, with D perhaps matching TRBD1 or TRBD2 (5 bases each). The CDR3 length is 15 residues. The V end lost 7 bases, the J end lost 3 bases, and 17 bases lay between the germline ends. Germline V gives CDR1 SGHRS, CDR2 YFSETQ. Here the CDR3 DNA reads TGCGCCAGCGGCCAGGGAAGCGGATACTACAATGAGCAGTTCTTC. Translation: CASGQGSGYYNEQFF.

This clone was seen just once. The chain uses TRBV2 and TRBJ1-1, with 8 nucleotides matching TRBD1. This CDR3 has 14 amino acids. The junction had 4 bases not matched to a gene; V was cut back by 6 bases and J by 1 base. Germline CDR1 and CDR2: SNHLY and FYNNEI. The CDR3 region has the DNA TGTGCCAGCAGACTTGGACAGGGGAACACTGAAGCTTTCTTT. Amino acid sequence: CASRLGQGNTEAFF.

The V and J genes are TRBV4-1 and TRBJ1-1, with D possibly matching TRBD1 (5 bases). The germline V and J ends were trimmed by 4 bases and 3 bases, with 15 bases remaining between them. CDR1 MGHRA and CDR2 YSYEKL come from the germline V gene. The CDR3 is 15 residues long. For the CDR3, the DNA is TGCGCCAGCAGCCTTTCTATTGACAGCCACACTGAAGCTTTCTTT. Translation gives CASSLSIDSHTEAFF.

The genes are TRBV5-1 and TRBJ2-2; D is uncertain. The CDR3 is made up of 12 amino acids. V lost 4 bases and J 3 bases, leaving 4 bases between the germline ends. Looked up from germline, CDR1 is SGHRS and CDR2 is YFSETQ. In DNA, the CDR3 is TGCGCCAGCAGCACCTACACCGGGGAGCTGTTTTTT. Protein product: CASSTYTGELFF.

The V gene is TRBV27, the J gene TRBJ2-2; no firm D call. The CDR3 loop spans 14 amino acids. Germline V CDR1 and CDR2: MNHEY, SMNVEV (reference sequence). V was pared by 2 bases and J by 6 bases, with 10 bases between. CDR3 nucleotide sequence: TGTGCCAGCAGTTTAGCCGGGCTCGCCGGGGAGCTGTTTTTT. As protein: CASSLAGLAGELFF.

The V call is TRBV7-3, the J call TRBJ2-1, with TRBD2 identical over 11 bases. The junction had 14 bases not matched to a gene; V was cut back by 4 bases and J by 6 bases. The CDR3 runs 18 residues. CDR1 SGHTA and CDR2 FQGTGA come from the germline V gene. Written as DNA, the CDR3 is TGTGCCAGCAGCTCCCGCCCCCCGCTAGCGGGGGGAATCAATGAGCAGTTCTTC. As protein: CASSSRPPLAGGINEQFF.

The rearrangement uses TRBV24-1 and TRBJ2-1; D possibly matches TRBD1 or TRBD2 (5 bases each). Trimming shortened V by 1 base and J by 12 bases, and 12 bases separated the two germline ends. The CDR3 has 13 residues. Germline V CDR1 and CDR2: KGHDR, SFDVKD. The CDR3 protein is CATSDFSKRGQFF. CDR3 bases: TGTGCCACCAGTGATTTTTCGAAGAGGGGGCAGTTCTTC.

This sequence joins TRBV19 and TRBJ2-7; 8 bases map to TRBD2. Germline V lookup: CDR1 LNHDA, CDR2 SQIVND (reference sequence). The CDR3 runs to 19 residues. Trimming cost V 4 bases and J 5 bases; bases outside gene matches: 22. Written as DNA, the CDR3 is TGTGCCAGTAGTACCCTGGCAGGGCGGGAGGCACAGGCAACGCACGAGCAGTACTTC. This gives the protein CASSTLAGREAQATHEQYF.

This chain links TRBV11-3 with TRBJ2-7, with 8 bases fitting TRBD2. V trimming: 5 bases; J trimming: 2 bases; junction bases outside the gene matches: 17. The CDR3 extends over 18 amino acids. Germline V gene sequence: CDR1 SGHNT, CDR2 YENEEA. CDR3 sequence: CASSPRTGGTPLTYEQYV. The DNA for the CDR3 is TGTGCCAGCAGCCCACGGACGGGGGGGACCCCTCTTACCTACGAGCAGTACGTC.

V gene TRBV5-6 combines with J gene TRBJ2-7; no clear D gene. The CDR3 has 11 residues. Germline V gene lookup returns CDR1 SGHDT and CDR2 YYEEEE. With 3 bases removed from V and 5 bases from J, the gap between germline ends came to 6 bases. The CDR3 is CASSSGDEQYF. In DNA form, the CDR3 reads TGTGCCAGCAGCTCTGGGGACGAGCAGTACTTC.

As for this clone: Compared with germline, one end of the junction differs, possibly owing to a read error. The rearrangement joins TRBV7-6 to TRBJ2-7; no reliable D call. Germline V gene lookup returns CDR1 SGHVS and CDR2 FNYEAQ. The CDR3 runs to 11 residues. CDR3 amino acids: CASSSSPALIF. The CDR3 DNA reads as TGTGCCAGCAGCTCATCCCCAGCGCTCATCTTC.